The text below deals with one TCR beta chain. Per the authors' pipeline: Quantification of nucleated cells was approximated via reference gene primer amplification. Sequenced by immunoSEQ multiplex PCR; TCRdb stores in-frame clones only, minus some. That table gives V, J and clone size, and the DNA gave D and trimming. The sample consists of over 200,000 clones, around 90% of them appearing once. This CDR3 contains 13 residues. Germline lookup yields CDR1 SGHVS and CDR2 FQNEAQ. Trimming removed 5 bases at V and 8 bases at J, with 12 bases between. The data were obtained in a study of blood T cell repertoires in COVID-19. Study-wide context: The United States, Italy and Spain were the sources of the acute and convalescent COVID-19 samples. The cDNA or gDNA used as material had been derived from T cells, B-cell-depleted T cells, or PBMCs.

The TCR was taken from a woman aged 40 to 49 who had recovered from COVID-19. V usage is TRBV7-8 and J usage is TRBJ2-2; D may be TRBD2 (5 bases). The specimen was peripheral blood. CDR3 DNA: TGTGCCAGCAGCCCTCGGGGTGGGGGGGAGCTGTTTTTT. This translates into CASSPRGGGELFF.